The clone carrying this TCR beta chain was seen repeatedly, ten times or more. Its antigen is not identified. The CDR3 is 15 residues long. The ends lost 4 bases at V and 4 bases at J; junction bases unmatched: 2. The germline gives CDR1 LGHNA, CDR2 YSLEER. Each CDR3 protein gets one entry after TCRdb re-called the RT-PCR reads with MiXCR. Here the sample spans around 570,000 distinct CDR3 sequences, 7.6% being singletons. The sample originates from a study of response to subunit inactivated influenza vaccine. Findings and caveats of the study: Authors suggested few new T cells are recruited by each seasonal influenza vaccination.

V is TRBV4-3 and J is TRBJ2-1, with 12 positions matching TRBD2. The receptor's source is a man aged 50 to 69 who received an inactivated influenza vaccine. The sequences come from PBMCs from blood, collected 23 months after vaccination. The CDR3 DNA reads as TGCGCCAGCAGCCCCGGACTAGCGGGGTACAATGAGCAGTTCTTC. This gives the protein CASSPGLAGYNEQFF.